This TCR beta chain originates from a study of TIL therapy for anti-PD-1-resistant metastatic lung cancer (dated by TCRdb to 2020 to 2023). Context from the whole study: Tumors were collected before any PD-1/PD-L1 blockade, after which patients were given nivolumab, and patients who progressed were given lymphodepletion, an infusion of expanded TIL and IL-2. A median age of approximately 55 years (range roughly 35-75) and a median tumor PD-L1 proportion score of more than 5% were recorded among enrolled patients. Most of the cohort had lung adenocarcinoma, a handful of tumors were EGFR-mutant and two were ALK-rearranged, and half of the patients were current or former smokers. A median non-synonymous tumor mutation burden of over 1.2 mutations per megabase was determined across the cohort by whole-exome sequencing. Clonotypes were tracked across tumor, expanded TIL product and serial blood samples by T cell receptor beta sequencing of tumor and peripheral blood.

A word on this clone: Its antigen is currently not known. Within one base of it there is no much larger clone, and no base qualities were kept.

The CDR3 runs 14 residues from the cysteine to the phenylalanine. Just the 42-base CDR3 DNA is kept, in frame starting at base 1. The germline V gene supplies CDR1 MNHNS and CDR2 SASEGT. Deletion took 7 bases off V and 3 bases off J, with a span of 14 bases between the germline ends. TCR beta CDR3 regions were amplified from genomic DNA by bias-controlled multiplex PCR with the immunoSEQ v3 hsTCRB kit. TCR libraries were sequenced on an Illumina NextSeq 500 to approximately 2 million read pairs for survey level or 5-6 million for deep level. In the original analysis: V, D and J genes were assigned, non-productive sequences were removed, and clonality was reported by immunoSEQ Analyzer software. Repertoires of infused TIL and blood were compared using productive Simpson clonality and the Morisita overlap index of productive TRB rearrangements. Absolute clonotype counts in blood were estimated as lymphocyte count times CD3+ fraction times the clone's productive frequency. TCRdb limited this immuneACCESS table to in-frame rearrangements with V and J called. A share of clones is missing; checked studies link under half to unresolved V genes, and the rest is unexplained. V and J calls and clone size are given by that table; D and trimming were obtained from the DNA. Across this sample there are roughly 15,000 clones, with 86% seen only once. About 0.85% of the sample is in the top ten clones.

General conclusions and limits of the study: The study protocol defined all tumor marker inferences as exploratory. Infused TIL clonotypes partially replaced the baseline peripheral repertoire then decayed over months, with no apparent association between persistence and response. The cohort was highly selected, with more treatment-naive, never-smoker and oncogene-addicted patients than typical, limiting generalizability.

Read against the paper, the sample's time point label means: pre-treatment sample, taken before nivolumab and TIL therapy. Adults with stage 4 NSCLC were enrolled from October 2017 to early 2020 in a dual-center phase I trial. The samples were drawn from an open-label, single-arm phase I trial testing tumor-infiltrating lymphocyte therapy combined with nivolumab in advanced non-small cell lung cancer. Blood mononuclear cells from EDTA tubes were separated on a Ficoll gradient and snap-frozen as pellets, and DNA was extracted from the cells using a Qiagen mini-prep kit. Sample: blood, taken at baseline. In this chain, TRBV6-1 is recombined with TRBJ2-3; D gene: possibly TRBD2, on 7 matching bases. This clonotype was obtained from a person between 25 and 80 years old with non-small cell lung cancer. The nucleotide sequence is TGTGCCAGCACCCACGCGGGGGCAACAGATACGCAGTATTTT. The translation is CASTHAGATDTQYF.